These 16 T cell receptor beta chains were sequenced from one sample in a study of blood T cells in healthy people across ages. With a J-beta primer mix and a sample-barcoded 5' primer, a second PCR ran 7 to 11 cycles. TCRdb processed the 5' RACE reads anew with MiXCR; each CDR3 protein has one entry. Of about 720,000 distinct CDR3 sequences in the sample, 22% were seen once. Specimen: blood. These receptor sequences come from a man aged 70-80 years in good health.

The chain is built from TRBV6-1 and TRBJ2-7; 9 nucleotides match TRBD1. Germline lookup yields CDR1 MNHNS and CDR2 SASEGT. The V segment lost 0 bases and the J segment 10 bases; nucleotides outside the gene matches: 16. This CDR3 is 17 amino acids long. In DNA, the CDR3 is TGTGCCAGCAGTGAAGCTTTCCGGGACAGGGCGGCGAGTACCCAGTACTTC. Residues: CASSEAFRDRAASTQYF.

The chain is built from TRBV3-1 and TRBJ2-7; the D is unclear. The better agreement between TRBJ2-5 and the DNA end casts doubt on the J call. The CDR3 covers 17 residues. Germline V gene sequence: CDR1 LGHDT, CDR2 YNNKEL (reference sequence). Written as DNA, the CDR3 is TGTGCCAGCAGCCAAGATCGCACCTCCGCGGTCCAAGAGACCCAGTACTTC. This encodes CASSQDRTSAVQETQYF.

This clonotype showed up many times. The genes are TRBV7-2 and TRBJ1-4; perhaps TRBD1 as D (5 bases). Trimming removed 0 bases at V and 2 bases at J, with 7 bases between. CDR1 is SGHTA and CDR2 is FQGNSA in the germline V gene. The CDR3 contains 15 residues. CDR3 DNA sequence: TGTGCCAGCAGCTTAGCCAGGGCGACTAATGAAAAACTGTTTTTT. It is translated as CASSLARATNEKLFF. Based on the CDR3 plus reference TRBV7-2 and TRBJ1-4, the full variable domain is GAGVSQSPSNKVTEKGKDVELRCDPISGHTALYWYRQSLGQGLEFLIYFQGNSAPDKSGLPSDRFSAERTGGSVSTLTIQRTQQEDSAVYLCASSLARATNEKLFFGSGTQLSVL.

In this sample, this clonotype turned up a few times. CDR3 DNA: TGCGCCAGCAGCTTGGGACAGGGATTCGCCGGGGAGCTGTTTTTT. Encoded protein: CASSLGQGFAGELFF. The chain employs TRBV5-1 and TRBJ2-2; 7 bases match TRBD1. Germline V gene data show CDR1 as SGHRS and CDR2 as YFSETQ. The CDR3 totals 15 residues. Losses at the gene ends were 0 bases for V and 6 bases for J; bases not matched to a gene: 5.

In nucleotides, the CDR3 is TGTGCCAGCTCTTCCTCAGGACGGAACTATGGCTACACCTTC. Translating gives CASSSSGRNYGYTF. This chain links TRBV12-3 or TRBV12-4 with TRBJ1-2; D remains ambiguous. The V end lost 8 bases, the J end lost 2 bases, and 15 bases lay between the germline ends. CDR3 size: 14 residues.

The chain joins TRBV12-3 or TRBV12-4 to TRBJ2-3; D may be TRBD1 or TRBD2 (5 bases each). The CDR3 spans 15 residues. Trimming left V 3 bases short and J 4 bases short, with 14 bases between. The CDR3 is CASSLWRVGADTQYF. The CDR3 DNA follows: TGTGCCAGCAGTTTGTGGCGAGTGGGGGCAGATACGCAGTATTTT.

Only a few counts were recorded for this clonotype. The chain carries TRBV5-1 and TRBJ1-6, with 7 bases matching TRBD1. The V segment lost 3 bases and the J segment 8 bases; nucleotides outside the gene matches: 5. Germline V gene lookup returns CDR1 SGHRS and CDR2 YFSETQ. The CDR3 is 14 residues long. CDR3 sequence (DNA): TGCGCCAGCAGCTCAGGGACAGTCGATTCACCCCTCCACTTT. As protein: CASSSGTVDSPLHF. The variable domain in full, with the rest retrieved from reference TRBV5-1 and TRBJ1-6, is KAGVTQTPRYLIKTRGQQVTLSCSPISGHRSVSWYQQTPGQGLQFLFEYFSETQRNKGNFPGRFSGRQFSNSRSEMNVSTLELGDSALYLCASSSGTVDSPLHFGNGTRLTVT.

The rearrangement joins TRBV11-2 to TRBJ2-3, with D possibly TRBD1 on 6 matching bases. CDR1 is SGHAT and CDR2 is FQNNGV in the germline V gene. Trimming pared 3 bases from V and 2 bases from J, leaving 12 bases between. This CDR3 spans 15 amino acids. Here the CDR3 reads CASSFWGPLTDTQYF. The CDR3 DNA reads TGTGCCAGCAGCTTTTGGGGGCCCCTCACAGATACGCAGTATTTT.

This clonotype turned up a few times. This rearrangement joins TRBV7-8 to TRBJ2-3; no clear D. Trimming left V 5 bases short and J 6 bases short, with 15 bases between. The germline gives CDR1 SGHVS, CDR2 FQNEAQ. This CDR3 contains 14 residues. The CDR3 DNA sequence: TGTGCCAGCAGCCCTAGTGTTGGCCCCGATACGCAGTATTTT. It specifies CASSPSVGPDTQYF.

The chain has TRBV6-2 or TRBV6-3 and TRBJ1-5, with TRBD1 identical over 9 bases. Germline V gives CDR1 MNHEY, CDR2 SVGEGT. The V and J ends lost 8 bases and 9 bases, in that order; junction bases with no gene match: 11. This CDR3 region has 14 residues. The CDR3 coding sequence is TGTGCCAGCGGTCTACAGGGGGCCCCTGGGCCCCAGCATTTT. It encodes CASGLQGAPGPQHF.

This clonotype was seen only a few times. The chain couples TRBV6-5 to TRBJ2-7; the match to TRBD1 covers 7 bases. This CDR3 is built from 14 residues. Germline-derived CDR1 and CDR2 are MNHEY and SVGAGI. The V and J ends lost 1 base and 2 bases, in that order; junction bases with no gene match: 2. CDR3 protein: CASSYWDRTYEQYF. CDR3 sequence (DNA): TGTGCCAGCAGTTACTGGGACAGAACCTACGAGCAGTACTTC.

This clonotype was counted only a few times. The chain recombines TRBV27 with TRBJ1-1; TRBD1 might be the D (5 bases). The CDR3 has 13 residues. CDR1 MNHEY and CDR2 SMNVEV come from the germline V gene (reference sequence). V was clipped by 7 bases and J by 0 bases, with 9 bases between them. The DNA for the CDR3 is TGTGCCAGCAAAAGACAGCTGAACACTGAAGCTTTCTTT. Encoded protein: CASKRQLNTEAFF.

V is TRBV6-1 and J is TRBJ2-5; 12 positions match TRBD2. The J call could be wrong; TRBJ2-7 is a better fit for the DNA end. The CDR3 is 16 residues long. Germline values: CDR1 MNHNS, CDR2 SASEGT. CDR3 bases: TGTGCCAGCAGCTCTAGAGGGACTAGCGGGTTCTACGAGCAGTACTTC. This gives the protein CASSSRGTSGFYEQYF.

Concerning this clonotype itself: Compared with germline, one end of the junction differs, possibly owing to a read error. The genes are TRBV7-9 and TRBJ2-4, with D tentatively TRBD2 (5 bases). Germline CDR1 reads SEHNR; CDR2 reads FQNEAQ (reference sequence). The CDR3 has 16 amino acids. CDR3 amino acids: CSSSLASDTTKNIQYF. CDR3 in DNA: TGTTCCAGCAGCTTAGCGTCCGACACCACTAAAAACATTCAGTACTTC.

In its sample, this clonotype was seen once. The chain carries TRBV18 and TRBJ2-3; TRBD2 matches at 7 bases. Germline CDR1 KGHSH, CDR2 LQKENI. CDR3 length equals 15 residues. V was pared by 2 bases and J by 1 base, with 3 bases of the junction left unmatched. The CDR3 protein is CASSPSREGTDTQYF. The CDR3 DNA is TGTGCCAGCTCACCAAGCCGGGAGGGCACAGATACGCAGTATTTT.

DNA for the CDR3: TGTGCCAGCAGCGTAGGCGGGGAAATCGTTGAAGCTTTCTTT. It codes for CASSVGGEIVEAFF. This chain uses TRBV9 with TRBJ1-1; D uncertain. The ends were cut back, 0 bases at V and 7 bases at J, with 13 bases in the middle. The CDR3 has 14 amino acids. Germline CDR1 is SGDLS and CDR2 is YYNGEE. Full variable domain (outside the CDR3, taken from reference TRBV9 and TRBJ1-1): DSGVTQTPKHLITATGQRVTLRCSPRSGDLSVYWYQQSLDQGLQFLIQYYNGEERAKGNILERFSAQQFPDLHSELNLSSLELGDSALYFCASSVGGEIVEAFFGQGTRLTVV.